Sequencing of this TCR beta chain was carried out in a study of CD8+ T cells in alopecia areata. Overall study context: Oral tofacitinib, 5 to 10 mg twice daily, was given in an open-label trial.

This clone was detected once. Antigen specificity is unknown. Sequencing used cDNA as its template, made by extracting RNA and reverse transcribing it. Measured with immunoSEQ multiplex PCR; TCRdb has only the in-frame clones, and not every one. The sample has around 270,000 clones; 58% are singletons. The V end was cut by 3 bases, the J end by 4 bases, with 13 bases between. The length of the CDR3 is 15 residues. Germline CDR1 is MNHEY and CDR2 is SMNVEV (reference sequence). Treatment specified: oral pan-JAK inhibitor, 5-10 mg twice daily. Study-level findings and limits: The study found that many expanded lesional clones persisted in scalp and blood during tofacitinib. Lesional tissue from the scalp (especially in alopecia totalis/universalis) showed higher clonality than normal scalp.

Sequences were derived from CD4+ T cells sorted from blood, sampled at week 24, from a patient treated with tofacitinib. The J gene is TRBJ1-5, the V gene TRBV27, with D perhaps TRBD1 (5 bases). This TCR was sampled from a human donor with alopecia areata. For the CDR3, the DNA is TGTGCCAGCAGTTTTAGGGGAGACGGGAATCAGCCCCAGCATTTT. Encoded protein: CASSFRGDGNQPQHF.